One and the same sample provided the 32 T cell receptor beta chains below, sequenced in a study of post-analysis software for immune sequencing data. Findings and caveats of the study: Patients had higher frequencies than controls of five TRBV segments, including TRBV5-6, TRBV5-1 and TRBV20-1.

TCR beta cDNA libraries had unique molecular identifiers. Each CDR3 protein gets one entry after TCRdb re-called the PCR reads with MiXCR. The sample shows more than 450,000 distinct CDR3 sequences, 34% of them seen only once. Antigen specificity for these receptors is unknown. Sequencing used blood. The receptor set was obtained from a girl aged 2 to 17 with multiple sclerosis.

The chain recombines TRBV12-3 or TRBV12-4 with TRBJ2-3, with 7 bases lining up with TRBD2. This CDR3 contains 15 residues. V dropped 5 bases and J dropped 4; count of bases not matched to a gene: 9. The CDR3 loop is CASSETGTNADTQYF. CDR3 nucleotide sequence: TGTGCCAGCAGTGAAACCGGGACTAACGCAGATACGCAGTATTTT.

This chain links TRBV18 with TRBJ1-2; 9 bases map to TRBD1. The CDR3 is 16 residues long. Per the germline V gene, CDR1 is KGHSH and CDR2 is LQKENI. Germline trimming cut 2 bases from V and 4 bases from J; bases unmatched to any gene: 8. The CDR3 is CASSPITGQGIYGYTF. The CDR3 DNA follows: TGTGCCAGCTCACCAATAACAGGACAGGGGATCTATGGCTACACCTTC.

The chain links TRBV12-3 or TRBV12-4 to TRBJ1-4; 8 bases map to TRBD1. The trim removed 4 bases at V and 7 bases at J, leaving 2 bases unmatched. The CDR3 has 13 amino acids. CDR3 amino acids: CASSSRGREKLFF. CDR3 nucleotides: TGTGCCAGCAGTTCCAGGGGGCGTGAAAAACTGTTTTTT.

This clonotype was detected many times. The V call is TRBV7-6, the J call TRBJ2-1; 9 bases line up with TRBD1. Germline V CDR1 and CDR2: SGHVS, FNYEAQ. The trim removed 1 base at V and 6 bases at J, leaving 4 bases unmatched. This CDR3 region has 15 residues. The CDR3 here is CASSLGTGGLNEQFF. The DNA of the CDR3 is TGTGCCAGCAGCTTAGGAACAGGGGGCCTCAATGAGCAGTTCTTC.

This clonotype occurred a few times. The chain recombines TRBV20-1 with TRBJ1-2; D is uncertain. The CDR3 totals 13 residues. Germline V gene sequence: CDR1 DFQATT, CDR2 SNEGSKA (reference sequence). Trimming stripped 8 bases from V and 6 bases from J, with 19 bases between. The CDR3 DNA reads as TGCAGTACAAGGCTTCGGGAAGGACATGGCTACACCTTC. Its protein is CSTRLREGHGYTF.

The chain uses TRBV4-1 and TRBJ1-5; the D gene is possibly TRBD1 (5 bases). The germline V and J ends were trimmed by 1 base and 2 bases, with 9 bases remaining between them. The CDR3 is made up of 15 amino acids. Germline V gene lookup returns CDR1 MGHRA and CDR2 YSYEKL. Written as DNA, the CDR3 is TGCGCCAGCAGCCAAGTTCAGGGAGGCAATCAGCCCCAGCATTTT. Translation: CASSQVQGGNQPQHF.

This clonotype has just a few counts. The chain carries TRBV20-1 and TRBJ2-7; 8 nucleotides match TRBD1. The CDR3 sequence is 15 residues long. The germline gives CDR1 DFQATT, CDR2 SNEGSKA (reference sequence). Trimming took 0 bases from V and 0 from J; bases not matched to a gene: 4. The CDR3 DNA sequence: TGCAGTGCTAGAGAAAACAGGGGGTTCTCCTACGAGCAGTACTTC. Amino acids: CSARENRGFSYEQYF.

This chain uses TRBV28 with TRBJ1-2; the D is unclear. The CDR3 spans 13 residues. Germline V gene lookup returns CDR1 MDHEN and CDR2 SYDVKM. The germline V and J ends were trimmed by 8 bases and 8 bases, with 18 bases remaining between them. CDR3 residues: CASYRADLSGYTF. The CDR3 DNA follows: TGTGCCAGCTACCGGGCAGACCTCTCCGGCTACACCTTC.

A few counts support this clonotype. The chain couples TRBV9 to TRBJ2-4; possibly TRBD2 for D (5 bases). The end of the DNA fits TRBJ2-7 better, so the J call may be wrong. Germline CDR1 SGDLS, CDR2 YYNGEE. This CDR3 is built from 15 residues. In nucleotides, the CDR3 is TGTGCCAGCAGCGTAGAAACCCGGGGAGTGGGCGAGCAGTACTTC. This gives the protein CASSVETRGVGEQYF.

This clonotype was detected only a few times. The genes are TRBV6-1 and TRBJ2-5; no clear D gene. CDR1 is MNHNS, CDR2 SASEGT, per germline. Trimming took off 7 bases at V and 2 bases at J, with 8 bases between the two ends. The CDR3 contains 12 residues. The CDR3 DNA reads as TGTGCCAGCATGTGGCTTCAAGAGACCCAGTACTTC. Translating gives CASMWLQETQYF.

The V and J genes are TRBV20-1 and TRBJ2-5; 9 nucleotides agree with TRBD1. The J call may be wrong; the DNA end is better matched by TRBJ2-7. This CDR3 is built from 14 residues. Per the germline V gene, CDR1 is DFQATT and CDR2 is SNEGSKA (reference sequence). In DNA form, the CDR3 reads TGCAGTGCTAGACCGGGACAGGGTCTTAACGAGCAGTACTTC. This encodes CSARPGQGLNEQYF.

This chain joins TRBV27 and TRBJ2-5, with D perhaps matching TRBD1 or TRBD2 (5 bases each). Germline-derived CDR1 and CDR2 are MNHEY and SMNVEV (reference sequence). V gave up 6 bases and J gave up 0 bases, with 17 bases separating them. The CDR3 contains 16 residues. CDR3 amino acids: CASSPISGTNQETQYF. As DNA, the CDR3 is TGTGCCAGCAGCCCGATCTCCGGGACCAACCAAGAGACCCAGTACTTC.

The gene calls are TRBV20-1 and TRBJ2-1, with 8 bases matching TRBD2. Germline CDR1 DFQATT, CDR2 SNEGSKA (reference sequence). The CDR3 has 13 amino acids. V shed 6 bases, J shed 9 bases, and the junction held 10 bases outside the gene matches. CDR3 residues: CSAAPGLDGEQFF. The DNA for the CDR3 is TGCAGTGCCGCACCGGGACTAGATGGTGAGCAGTTCTTC.

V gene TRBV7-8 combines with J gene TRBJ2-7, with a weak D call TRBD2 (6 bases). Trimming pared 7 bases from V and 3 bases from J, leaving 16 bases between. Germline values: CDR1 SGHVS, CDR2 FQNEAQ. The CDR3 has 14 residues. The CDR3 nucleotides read TGTGCCAGCAATTCCCGGCGGGATAACTACGAGCAGTACTTC. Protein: CASNSRRDNYEQYF. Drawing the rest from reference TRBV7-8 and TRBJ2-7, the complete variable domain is GAGVSQSPRYKVAKRGQDVALRCDPISGHVSLFWYQQALGQGPEFLTYFQNEAQLDKSGLPSDRFFAERPEGSVSTLKIQRTQQEDSAVYLCASNSRRDNYEQYFGPGTRLTVT.

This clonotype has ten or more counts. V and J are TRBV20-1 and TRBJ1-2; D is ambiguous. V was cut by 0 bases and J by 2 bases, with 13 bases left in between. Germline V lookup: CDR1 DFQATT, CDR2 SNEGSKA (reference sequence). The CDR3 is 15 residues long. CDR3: CSARDPRDENYGYTF. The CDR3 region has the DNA TGCAGTGCTAGAGATCCTAGAGACGAGAACTATGGCTACACCTTC.

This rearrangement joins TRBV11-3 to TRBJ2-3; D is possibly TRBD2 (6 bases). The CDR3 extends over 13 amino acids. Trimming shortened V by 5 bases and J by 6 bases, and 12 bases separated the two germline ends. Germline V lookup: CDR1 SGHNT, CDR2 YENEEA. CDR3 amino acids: CASSLTSSDTQYF. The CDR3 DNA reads TGTGCCAGCAGCCTCACTAGCAGCGATACGCAGTATTTT.

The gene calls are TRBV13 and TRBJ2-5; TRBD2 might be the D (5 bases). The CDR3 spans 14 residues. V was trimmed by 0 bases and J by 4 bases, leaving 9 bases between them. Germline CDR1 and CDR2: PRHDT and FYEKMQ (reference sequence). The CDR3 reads CASSLGDSGETQYF. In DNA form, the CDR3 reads TGTGCCAGCAGCTTAGGGGACTCCGGAGAGACCCAGTACTTC.

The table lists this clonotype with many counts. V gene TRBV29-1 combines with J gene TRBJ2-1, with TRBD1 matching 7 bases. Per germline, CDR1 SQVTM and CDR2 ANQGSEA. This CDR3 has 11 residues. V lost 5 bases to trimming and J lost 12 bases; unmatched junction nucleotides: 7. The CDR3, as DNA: TGCAGCGTTACCGACAGGGTGAGGCAGTTCTTC. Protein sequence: CSVTDRVRQFF.

In DNA, the CDR3 is TGTGCCAGCAGCTCTCGGGACGCCCGTGAAGCTTTCTTT. Its translation: CASSSRDAREAFF. This chain links TRBV7-9 with TRBJ1-1, with D perhaps TRBD1 (5 bases). Germline V gives CDR1 SEHNR, CDR2 FQNEAQ (reference sequence). V gave up 4 bases and J gave up 7 bases, with 13 bases separating them. This CDR3 region has 13 residues.

The CDR3 loop reads CASSPTSGGADVQYF. The CDR3 DNA reads TGTGCCAGCAGTCCGACTAGCGGGGGAGCAGATGTGCAGTATTTT. This chain connects TRBV12-3 or TRBV12-4 to TRBJ2-3; 12 bases map to TRBD2. Trimming took 5 bases from V and 11 from J; bases not matched to a gene: 11. The CDR3 totals 15 residues.

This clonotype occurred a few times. CDR3 in DNA: TGTGCCAGCAGCTTAGGGGCGATAGATACGCAGTATTTT. This encodes CASSLGAIDTQYF. The chain joins TRBV7-3 to TRBJ2-3; D is perhaps TRBD1 (5 bases). V was pared by 2 bases and J by 5 bases, with 8 bases between. The CDR3 contains 13 residues. The germline gives CDR1 SGHTA, CDR2 FQGTGA. The full variable domain, completed using reference TRBV7-3 and TRBJ2-3, is GAGVSQTPSNKVTEKGKYVELRCDPISGHTALYWYRQSLGQGPEFLIYFQGTGAADDSGLPNDRFFAVRPEGSVSTLKIQRTERGDSAVYLCASSLGAIDTQYFGPGTRLTVL.

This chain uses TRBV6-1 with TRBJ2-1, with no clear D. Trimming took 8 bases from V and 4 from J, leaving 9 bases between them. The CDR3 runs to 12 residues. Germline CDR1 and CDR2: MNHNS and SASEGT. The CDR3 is CASPSQYNEQFF. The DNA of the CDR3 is TGTGCCAGCCCCAGCCAATACAATGAGCAGTTCTTC.

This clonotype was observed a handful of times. The chain's CDR3 is CASSLEVSDTQYF. CDR3 sequence (DNA): TGCGCCAGCAGCTTGGAGGTTTCAGATACGCAGTATTTT. The chain uses TRBV5-1 and TRBJ2-3, with D unresolved. The CDR3 sequence is 13 residues long. CDR1 is SGHRS, CDR2 YFSETQ, per germline. The V and J ends lost 0 bases and 4 bases respectively, with 6 bases between them.

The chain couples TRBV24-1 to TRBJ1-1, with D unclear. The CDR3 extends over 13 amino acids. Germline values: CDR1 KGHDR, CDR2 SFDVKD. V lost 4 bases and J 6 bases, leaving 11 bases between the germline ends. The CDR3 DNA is TGTGCCACCAGTGACTGGGCGGGGTCTGAAGCTTTCTTT. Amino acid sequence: CATSDWAGSEAFF.

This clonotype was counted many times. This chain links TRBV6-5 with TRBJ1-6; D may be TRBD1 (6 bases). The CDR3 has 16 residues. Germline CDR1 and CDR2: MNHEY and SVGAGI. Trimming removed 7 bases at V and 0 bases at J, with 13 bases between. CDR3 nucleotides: TGTGCCAGCACTCTCGACAGGAGCTCCTATAATTCACCCCTCCACTTT. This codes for CASTLDRSSYNSPLHF.

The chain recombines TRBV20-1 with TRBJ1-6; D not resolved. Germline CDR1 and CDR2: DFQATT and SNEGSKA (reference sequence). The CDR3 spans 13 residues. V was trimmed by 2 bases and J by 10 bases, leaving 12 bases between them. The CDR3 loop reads CSARWRESSPLHF. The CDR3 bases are TGCAGTGCTAGATGGAGGGAGAGCTCACCCCTCCACTTT.

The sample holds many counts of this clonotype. This CDR3 is CASSTGDREYIQYF. CDR3 sequence (DNA): TGTGCCAGCAGTACTGGAGACAGGGAATACATTCAGTACTTC. This chain links TRBV6-1 with TRBJ2-4; TRBD1 aligns across 7 bases. V lost 5 bases to trimming and J lost 8 bases; unmatched junction nucleotides: 9. The germline gives CDR1 MNHNS, CDR2 SASEGT. The CDR3 runs to 14 residues.

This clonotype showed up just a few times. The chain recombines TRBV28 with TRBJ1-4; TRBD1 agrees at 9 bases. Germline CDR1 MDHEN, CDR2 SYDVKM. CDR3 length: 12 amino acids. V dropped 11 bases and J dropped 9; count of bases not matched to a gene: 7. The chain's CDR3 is CACGTGKKKLFF. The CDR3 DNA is TGTGCCTGTGGGACAGGGAAGAAAAAACTGTTTTTT.

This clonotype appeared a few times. DNA for the CDR3: TGTGCCAGCAGTTTATTGACTAGCGGGGGGAAAGAGACCCAGTACTTC. Amino acids: CASSLLTSGGKETQYF. The chain is built from TRBV28 and TRBJ2-5; TRBD2 aligns across 13 bases. From germline, CDR1 is MDHEN and CDR2 SYDVKM. The CDR3 covers 16 residues. The V segment lost 1 base and the J segment 3 bases; nucleotides outside the gene matches: 2.

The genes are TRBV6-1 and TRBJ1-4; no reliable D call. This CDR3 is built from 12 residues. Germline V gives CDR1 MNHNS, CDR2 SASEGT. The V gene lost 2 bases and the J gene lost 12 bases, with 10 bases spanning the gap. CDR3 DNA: TGTGCCAGCAGTGAATCCGTGAAGGAACTGTTTTTT. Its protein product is CASSESVKELFF.

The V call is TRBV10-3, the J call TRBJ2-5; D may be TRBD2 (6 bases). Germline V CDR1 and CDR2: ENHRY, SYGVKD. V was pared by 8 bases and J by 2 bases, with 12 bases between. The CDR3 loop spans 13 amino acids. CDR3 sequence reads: CAIGEALQETQYF. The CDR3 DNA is TGTGCCATCGGGGAGGCCCTTCAAGAGACCCAGTACTTC.

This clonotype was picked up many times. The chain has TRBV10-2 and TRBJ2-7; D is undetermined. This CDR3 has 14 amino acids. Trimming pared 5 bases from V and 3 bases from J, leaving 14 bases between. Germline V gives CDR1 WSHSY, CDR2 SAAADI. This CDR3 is CASSPGSSGYEQYF. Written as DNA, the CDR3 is TGCGCCAGCAGTCCCGGGTCCTCAGGCTACGAGCAGTACTTC.